One sample yielded the 14 T cell receptor beta chains listed below, sequenced in a study of blood T cells in healthy people across ages. Then a second PCR, running roughly 7 to 11 cycles, was carried out with a sample-barcoded 5' primer and a J-beta primer mix. TCRdb reprocessed the 5' RACE reads with MiXCR, giving one entry per CDR3 protein. The sample contains 1.5 million to 2 million distinct CDR3 sequences, 49% of which appear only once. The sample taken for sequencing was blood. Receptors were obtained from a middle-aged woman in good health.

The rearrangement links TRBV28 to TRBJ1-6; D unresolved. This CDR3 spans 17 amino acids. Germline CDR1 reads MDHEN; CDR2 reads SYDVKM. V was pared by 3 bases and J by 0 bases, with 12 bases between. The CDR3 spells CASSFDTMSSYNSPLHF. The CDR3 DNA reads TGTGCCAGCAGTTTCGATACCATGAGCTCCTATAATTCACCCCTCCACTTT.

The gene calls are TRBV4-1 and TRBJ1-2, with D perhaps matching TRBD1 (5 bases). CDR3 length: 16 residues. Trimming removed 1 base at V and 5 bases at J, with 17 bases between. Germline assignment: CDR1 MGHRA and CDR2 YSYEKL. Written as DNA, the CDR3 is TGCGCCAGCAGCCAAGTGGAGGGGAGAGGGTCATATGGCTACACCTTC. It yields the protein CASSQVEGRGSYGYTF.

This clonotype was counted many times. The V and J genes are TRBV20-1 and TRBJ2-7; 11 bases line up with TRBD1. The V gene's germline CDR1 is DFQATT and CDR2 SNEGSKA (reference sequence). The CDR3 has 13 amino acids. With 6 bases clipped from V and 3 bases from J, the junction kept 4 bases outside the gene matches. CDR3 residues: CSAADRGRYEQYF. DNA of the CDR3: TGCAGTGCAGCGGACAGGGGGCGCTACGAGCAGTACTTC.

The rearrangement joins TRBV7-9 to TRBJ2-7; D is perhaps TRBD2 (6 bases). The CDR3 length is 13 residues. The V end was cut by 9 bases, the J end by 1 base, with 13 bases between. CDR1 and CDR2 from the germline V gene are SEHNR and FQNEAQ (reference sequence). The CDR3 sequence is CASQIGGSYEQYF. The CDR3 coding sequence is TGTGCCAGTCAAATCGGGGGTTCCTACGAGCAGTACTTC.

J is TRBJ2-7 and V is TRBV28; D is ambiguous. This CDR3 region has 14 residues. The germline CDR1 and CDR2 sequences are MDHEN and SYDVKM. The V end lost 5 bases, the J end lost 2 bases, and 13 bases lay between the germline ends. This CDR3 reads CASSPIRNPYEQYF. The CDR3 DNA reads as TGTGCCAGCAGTCCAATCAGGAACCCCTACGAGCAGTACTTC. Drawing the rest from reference TRBV28 and TRBJ2-7, the complete variable domain is DVKVTQSSRYLVKRTGEKVFLECVQDMDHENMFWYRQDPGLGLRLIYFSYDVKMKEKGDIPEGYSVSREKKERFSLILESASTNQTSMYLCASSPIRNPYEQYFGPGTRLTVT.

The chain combines TRBV18 with TRBJ2-1, with 8 bases identical to TRBD2. CDR1 is KGHSH and CDR2 is LQKENI in the germline V gene. V was pared by 1 base and J by 5 bases, with 7 bases of the junction left unmatched. The length of the CDR3 is 16 residues. Written as DNA, the CDR3 is TGTGCCAGCTCACCACTTGGCGGGGGGAAAAACAATGAGCAGTTCTTC. Protein: CASSPLGGGKNNEQFF.

This chain links TRBV2 with TRBJ2-7; D is possibly TRBD2 (5 bases). V lost 6 bases and J lost 2, with 11 bases in between. The V gene's germline CDR1 is SNHLY and CDR2 FYNNEI. This CDR3 contains 13 residues. The CDR3: CASRKRTAYEQYF. For the CDR3, the DNA is TGTGCCAGCAGAAAGCGGACCGCCTACGAGCAGTACTTC.

This chain joins TRBV6-2 or TRBV6-3 and TRBJ2-5; 10 positions agree with TRBD1. Germline CDR1 is MNHEY and CDR2 is SVGEGT. The CDR3 runs to 16 residues. Trimming took 2 bases from V and 2 from J; bases not matched to a gene: 5. Written as DNA, the CDR3 is TGTGCCAGCAGTTACAACGACAGGGGGCTACAAGAGACCCAGTACTTC. It encodes CASSYNDRGLQETQYF.

The chain joins TRBV25-1 to TRBJ1-6; 7 bases are a match to TRBD1. This CDR3 spans 15 amino acids. Germline lookup yields CDR1 MGHDK and CDR2 SYGVNS. After removal of 3 bases from V and 4 bases from J, the junction contained 3 bases not matched to a gene. The CDR3 nucleotides read TGTGCCAGCAGTGACCAGACAGGGTATAATTCACCCCTCCACTTT. It translates to CASSDQTGYNSPLHF.

J is TRBJ2-3 and V is TRBV6-6; possibly TRBD1 for D (6 bases). Germline CDR1 is MNHNY and CDR2 is SVGAGI (reference sequence). CDR3 length: 15 residues. Trimming removed 4 bases at V and 4 bases at J, with 15 bases between. The CDR3 region has the DNA TGTGCCAGCAGTTGGGGGCGAGGGCAGTCAGATACGCAGTATTTT. Its protein is CASSWGRGQSDTQYF.

This clonotype was detected a few times. The rearrangement joins TRBV7-2 to TRBJ2-5, with a tentative D call TRBD2 (5 bases). V dropped 5 bases and J dropped 4 bases, with 17 bases sitting between them. This CDR3 is 15 amino acids long. Germline CDR1 SGHTA, CDR2 FQGNSA. The CDR3 is CASSLIARRAETQYF. The CDR3 coding sequence is TGTGCCAGCAGCCTCATAGCGCGGCGGGCAGAGACCCAGTACTTC.

The V and J genes are TRBV5-1 and TRBJ2-7, with 8 bases identical to TRBD1. Per germline, CDR1 SGHRS and CDR2 YFSETQ. J gave up 1 base and V 4 bases, and 7 bases lay outside the gene matches. CDR3 length: 15 residues. CDR3 sequence reads: CASSAGQATSYEQYF. DNA of the CDR3: TGCGCCAGCAGCGCGGGACAGGCAACTTCCTACGAGCAGTACTTC. The entire variable domain, with the rest obtained from reference TRBV5-1 and TRBJ2-7, is as follows: KAGVTQTPRYLIKTRGQQVTLSCSPISGHRSVSWYQQTPGQGLQFLFEYFSETQRNKGNFPGRFSGRQFSNSRSEMNVSTLELGDSALYLCASSAGQATSYEQYFGPGTRLTVT.

The chain combines TRBV10-3 with TRBJ1-2, with D unclear. This CDR3 region has 12 residues. V shed 0 bases and J shed 7 bases, with 6 bases lying between them. Germline V gives CDR1 ENHRY, CDR2 SYGVKD. The CDR3 DNA reads TGTGCCATCAGTGAGTCAAGGGCTGGCTACACCTTC. Its translation: CAISESRAGYTF.

V and J are TRBV20-1 and TRBJ2-7; D tentatively reads TRBD1 or TRBD2 (6 bases each). V lost 6 bases and J lost 2, with 14 bases in between. From germline, CDR1 is DFQATT and CDR2 SNEGSKA (reference sequence). The CDR3 sequence is 13 residues long. Here the CDR3 DNA reads TGCAGTGCGGCGGGACAACAAACCTACGAGCAGTACTTC. Protein product: CSAAGQQTYEQYF.